This TCR beta chain appears in the sequencing data of a study of T cells in Graves' hyperthyroidism and ophthalmopathy. Study information: Any treatment followed the collection of peripheral blood at initial diagnosis. Study-wide results and limits: Ophthalmopathy was distinguished from stable hyperthyroidism by 13 V-J signatures.

Isolation of PBMCs was performed on about 9.9 ml fresh peripheral blood. This clonotype was observed many times. What it recognizes is unknown. Trimming removed 3 bases from V and 1 base from J; junction bases left unmatched: 4. Germline CDR1 SGDLS, CDR2 YYNGEE. The CDR3 is 15 amino acids. Authors of the study amplified TCR beta CDR3 regions from RNA transcripts. TCR CDR3 underwent first-round RT-PCR with the HTBI primer set. In TCRdb, the multiplex PCR reads were re-called with MiXCR into one record per CDR3 protein. Of around 440,000 distinct CDR3 sequences in the sample, 15% to 19% were seen once. The material sequenced was blood. V is TRBV9 and J is TRBJ2-3; 8 bases line up with TRBD1. The source of this sequence is a woman aged 18-30 years with Graves' hyperthyroidism. The DNA of the CDR3 is TGTGCCAGCAGCGCCGACAGGGGAGGCACAGATACGCAGTATTTT. Translated, it gives CASSADRGGTDTQYF.